This T cell receptor beta chain was sequenced during a study of response to subunit inactivated influenza vaccine. CDR1 LNHDA and CDR2 SQIVND come from the germline V gene (reference sequence). The V gene lost 1 base and the J gene lost 4 bases, with 10 bases spanning the gap. The CDR3 covers 15 residues. TCRdb processed the RT-PCR reads anew with MiXCR; each CDR3 protein has one entry. In the table there are fewer than 250,000 distinct CDR3 sequences, approximately 15% of which are singletons. This clonotype was seen a handful of times. The V call is TRBV19, the J call TRBJ2-2, with D possibly being TRBD1 (5 bases). Sample: CD8+ T cells sorted from PBMCs, taken 5 days after vaccination. The sequence was obtained from a man in his fifties or sixties who received an inactivated influenza vaccine. The CDR3 region is CASSIVPGSTGELFF. For the CDR3, the DNA is TGTGCCAGTAGTATAGTCCCAGGGTCCACCGGGGAGCTGTTTTTT.